A single T cell receptor beta chain is shown here with its context. Its antigen remains unknown. Patients had residual fresh-frozen tumor tissue and more than two years of survival data. This sample was taken from a study of glioma-infiltrating T cells after dendritic cell vaccination. At the level of the study: Monocyte-derived dendritic cells, cultured approximately seven days with IL-4 and GM-CSF, were pulsed with autologous tumor lysate.

Study-wide points: Survival was not directly related to TCR clonality in these patients.

Method: immunoSEQ multiplex PCR; TCRdb's copy keeps in-frame clones and lacks some. The data show 40,000 or so clones, about 80% seen once. The receptor's source is a human donor with glioblastoma. The source material was blood, sampled before dendritic cell vaccination.

For the CDR3, the DNA is TGTGCCAGCAGTTACGGGGGTTCTGGTGAGCAGTTCTTC. Protein sequence: CASSYGGSGEQFF. The chain employs TRBV28 and TRBJ2-1; weak D call: TRBD2 (6 bases). This CDR3 comprises 13 residues. The germline gives CDR1 MDHEN, CDR2 SYDVKM. Trimming took 4 bases from V and 9 from J, leaving 13 bases between them.